This record covers a single T cell receptor (beta chain). With 0 bases removed from V and 1 base from J, the gap between germline ends came to 7 bases. The CDR3 consists of 14 residues. Germline lookup yields CDR1 WSHSY and CDR2 SAAADI. The sample is drawn from a study of metastatic and nonmetastatic thyroid tumors. Authors' analysis steps: Built for papillary thyroid cancer, a distant-metastasis classifier drew on CDR3 differences across clinicopathological groups. Using MiXCR, TCRdb re-called clones from the PCR reads. TCRdb, not the original authors, processed these V and J calls. The table records about 60,000 clones, around 15% of them present only once. The entire patient cohort was treatment-naive prior to thyroid surgery.

The chain joins TRBV10-2 to TRBJ2-7; D perhaps matches TRBD1 (6 bases). Input material: blood. This sequence originates from a male donor with papillary thyroid cancer or a benign thyroid nodule (not recorded which). Some clones in this sample may be carry-over from other donors' samples. CDR3 loop: CASSESTGSYEQYF. As DNA, the CDR3 is TGCGCCAGCAGTGAGTCGACAGGTTCCTACGAGCAGTACTTC.